Listed here are 19 T cell receptor beta chains from one sample, sequenced in a study of OX40 agonist ivuxolimab in advanced cancers. TCRdb keeps only in-frame clones here, not all; method: immunoSEQ multiplex PCR. The table has roughly 70,000 clones, 87% seen once. The input for sequencing was CD4+ or CD8+ T cells sorted from blood, taken in a trial of the OX40 agonist ivuxolimab. The receptors stem from an adult with an advanced solid tumor such as melanoma, head and neck, liver or kidney cancer.

V usage is TRBV10-3 and J usage is TRBJ1-4, with TRBD1 as a possible D gene (6 bases). CDR3 length: 13 residues. In germline, CDR1 is ENHRY, CDR2 SYGVKD. The germline V and J ends were trimmed by 4 bases and 3 bases, with 6 bases remaining between them. The CDR3 region is CAISGTANEKLFF. In DNA, the CDR3 is TGTGCCATCAGTGGGACAGCTAATGAAAAACTGTTTTTT.

This clone was recorded once. The V and J genes are TRBV25-1 and TRBJ2-7, with 12 bases fitting TRBD1. CDR1 MGHDK and CDR2 SYGVNS come from the germline V gene. J was trimmed by 9 bases and V by 8 bases; bases with no gene match: 8. The CDR3 is made up of 13 amino acids. The CDR3 protein is CASLGTGGNRQYF. The CDR3 nucleotides read TGTGCCAGCCTCGGGACAGGGGGCAATAGGCAGTACTTC.

The chain joins TRBV28 to TRBJ2-7, with 8 bases that match TRBD2. The CDR3 consists of 13 residues. V was pared by 10 bases and J by 2 bases, with 7 bases of the junction left unmatched. The germline gives CDR1 MDHEN, CDR2 SYDVKM. CDR3 sequence: CAIGGANPYEQYF. CDR3 nucleotide sequence: TGTGCCATCGGGGGGGCCAACCCCTACGAGCAGTACTTC.

The chain combines TRBV4-1 with TRBJ1-5; possible D gene TRBD1, 6 bases. The CDR3 length is 17 residues. Trimming cost V 4 bases and J 1 base, with 17 bases left between them. Germline V CDR1 and CDR2: MGHRA, YSYEKL. CDR3 DNA sequence: TGCGCCAGCAGCCTCACACCCAACAGGGTAAGCAATCAGCCCCAGCATTTT. Amino acids: CASSLTPNRVSNQPQHF.

The chain links TRBV7-2 to TRBJ2-7; TRBD2 is a possible D gene (5 bases). Trimming cost V 3 bases and J 3 bases, with 15 bases left between them. In germline, CDR1 is SGHTA, CDR2 FQGNSA. The CDR3 covers 15 residues. Written as DNA, the CDR3 is TGTGCCAGCAGCTTCTCACTAGGTCGCAACTACGAGCAGTACTTC. It codes for CASSFSLGRNYEQYF.

The sample holds a few counts of this clone. The chain combines TRBV5-1 with TRBJ2-5, with D perhaps being TRBD1 or TRBD2 (5 bases each). There are 15 residues in the CDR3. From germline, CDR1 is SGHRS and CDR2 YFSETQ. The V gene lost 0 bases and the J gene lost 1 base, with 10 bases spanning the gap. The CDR3 region has the DNA TGCGCCAGCAGCTTGGGGGGGTCGGTCCAAGAGACCCAGTACTTC. Protein: CASSLGGSVQETQYF.

The rearrangement joins TRBV5-4 to TRBJ2-3; D unresolved. The CDR3 is 13 amino acids. Germline loops: CDR1 SGHNT, CDR2 YYREEE (reference sequence). Trimming removed 2 bases at V and 7 bases at J, with 11 bases between. The CDR3 loop reads CASSFPTANTQYF. The CDR3 nucleotides read TGTGCCAGCAGCTTCCCTACAGCAAATACGCAGTATTTT.

CDR3 residues: CASSFDQDSQPQHF. DNA for the CDR3: TGTGCCAGCTCATTCGACCAGGATAGCCAGCCCCAGCATTTT. The J gene is TRBJ1-5, the V gene TRBV18, with D uncertain. The CDR3 contains 14 residues. The V and J ends lost 5 bases and 7 bases respectively, with 15 bases between them. Germline V gene data show CDR1 as KGHSH and CDR2 as LQKENI.

J is TRBJ1-4 and V is TRBV29-1; D is uncertain. Trimming shortened V by 1 base and J by 7 bases, and 13 bases separated the two germline ends. CDR1 and CDR2 (germline): SQVTM, ANQGSEA. The length of the CDR3 is 14 residues. CDR3 coding DNA: TGCAGCGTTGAAGGTGGCCCGACTGGTGAAAAACTGTTTTTT. Its protein is CSVEGGPTGEKLFF.

CDR3 amino acids: CSVRKQGGEQYF. The CDR3 DNA follows: TGCAGCGTTCGAAAACAGGGGGGCGAGCAGTACTTC. The chain employs TRBV29-1 and TRBJ2-7, with 8 bases fitting TRBD1. The V and J ends lost 5 bases and 6 bases, in that order; junction bases with no gene match: 6. The CDR3 is 12 residues long. Germline V gene sequence: CDR1 SQVTM, CDR2 ANQGSEA.

For this clone: The junction departs from germline at one end; a sequencing error may be responsible. The genes are TRBV7-7 and TRBJ2-3, with D perhaps TRBD1 (6 bases). Per the germline V gene, CDR1 is SSHAT and CDR2 is FNYEAQ (reference sequence). This CDR3 has 13 amino acids. The CDR3 nucleotides read TGTGCTAGCAGCTTAGAGGGGGCAGATACGCAGTATTTT. Its protein product is CASSLEGADTQYF.

This chain uses TRBV6-1 with TRBJ1-2; D gene unclear. V shed 1 base and J shed 1 base, with 7 bases lying between them. The CDR3 sequence is 14 residues long. CDR1 is MNHNS and CDR2 is SASEGT in the germline V gene. DNA of the CDR3: TGTGCCAGCAGTGAAGAGGCGGGTAACTATGGCTACACCTTC. Its translation: CASSEEAGNYGYTF.

This clone occurred once. The chain has TRBV25-1 and TRBJ1-4; D is undetermined. CDR3 length: 14 amino acids. The V gene's germline CDR1 is MGHDK and CDR2 SYGVNS. The germline V and J ends were trimmed by 5 bases and 0 bases, with 7 bases remaining between them. CDR3 bases: TGTGCCAGCAGTCAAGGGACAACTAATGAAAAACTGTTTTTT. It codes for CASSQGTTNEKLFF.

This rearrangement joins TRBV11-2 to TRBJ2-1; D ambiguous. The CDR3 is 12 amino acids. Trimming cost V 1 base and J 11 bases, with 9 bases left between them. From germline, CDR1 is SGHAT and CDR2 FQNNGV. Here the CDR3 reads CASSLVSSQQFF. CDR3 DNA sequence: TGTGCCAGCAGCTTAGTGAGTAGTCAGCAGTTCTTC.

This clone appeared a few times. The chain has TRBV28 and TRBJ1-3, with D unresolved. From germline, CDR1 is MDHEN and CDR2 SYDVKM. The CDR3 totals 15 residues. V lost 2 bases, J lost 0 bases, and 8 bases lay in between. CDR3 sequence reads: CASSLAGNSGNTIYF. The DNA of the CDR3 is TGTGCCAGCAGTTTAGCAGGAAACTCTGGAAACACCATATATTTT. The full variable domain, in which reference TRBV28 and TRBJ1-3 provide the parts outside the CDR3, is DVKVTQSSRYLVKRTGEKVFLECVQDMDHENMFWYRQDPGLGLRLIYFSYDVKMKEKGDIPEGYSVSREKKERFSLILESASTNQTSMYLCASSLAGNSGNTIYFGEGSWLTVV.

Regarding this clone: Being one base from a much bigger clone, this may be a read error. The chain is built from TRBV7-9 and TRBJ1-3; tentative D call: TRBD1 (5 bases). V lost 1 base and J 4 bases, leaving 5 bases between the germline ends. CDR1 and CDR2 (germline): SEHNR, FQNEAQ (reference sequence). The CDR3 sequence is 13 residues long. The CDR3 DNA reads TGTGCCAGCAGCTTAGGACAGGGAAACACCATATATTTT. Its protein product is CASSLGQGNTIYF.

The rearrangement uses TRBV6-1 and TRBJ2-5; D not certain. The CDR3 totals 14 residues. Germline V gives CDR1 MNHNS, CDR2 SASEGT. Deletions cut 8 bases from V and 4 bases from J, with 17 bases between. CDR3 protein: CASRPSWGGETQYF. The DNA of the CDR3 is TGTGCCAGCCGTCCTAGTTGGGGTGGAGAGACCCAGTACTTC.

This clone showed up just a few times. The chain is built from TRBV9 and TRBJ1-1; a weak D match, TRBD1 (6 bases). V was pared by 3 bases and J by 1 base, with 10 bases between. This CDR3 contains 14 residues. Germline assignment: CDR1 SGDLS and CDR2 YYNGEE. In DNA, the CDR3 is TGTGCCAGCAGCGAGCGACAGGCGAACACTGAAGCTTTCTTT. This sequence encodes CASSERQANTEAFF.

The chain couples TRBV5-4 to TRBJ2-7, with 7 bases lining up with TRBD1. This CDR3 has 15 amino acids. From germline, CDR1 is SGHNT and CDR2 YYREEE (reference sequence). The V gene end was trimmed by 3 bases and the J gene end by 7 bases; junction bases not matched to a gene: 13. CDR3 nucleotides: TGTGCCAGCAGCTCCTTTGACAGGGTCTTATTAGAGCAGTACTTC. This translates into CASSSFDRVLLEQYF.